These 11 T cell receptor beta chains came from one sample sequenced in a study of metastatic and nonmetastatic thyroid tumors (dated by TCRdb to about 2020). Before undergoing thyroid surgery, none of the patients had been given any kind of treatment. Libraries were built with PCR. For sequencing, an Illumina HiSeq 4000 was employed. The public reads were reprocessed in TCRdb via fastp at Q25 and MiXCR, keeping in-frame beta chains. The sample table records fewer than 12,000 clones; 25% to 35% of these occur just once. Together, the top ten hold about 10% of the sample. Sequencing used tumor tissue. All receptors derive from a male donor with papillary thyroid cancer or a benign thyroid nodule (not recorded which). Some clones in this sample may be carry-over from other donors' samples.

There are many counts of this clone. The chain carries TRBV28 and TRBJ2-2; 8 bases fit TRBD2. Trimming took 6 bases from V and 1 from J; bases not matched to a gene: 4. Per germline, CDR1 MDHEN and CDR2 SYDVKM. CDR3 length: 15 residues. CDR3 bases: TGTGCCAGCAGACGGGGGGGGGGGAACACCGGGGAGCTGTTTTTT. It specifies CASRRGGGNTGELFF.

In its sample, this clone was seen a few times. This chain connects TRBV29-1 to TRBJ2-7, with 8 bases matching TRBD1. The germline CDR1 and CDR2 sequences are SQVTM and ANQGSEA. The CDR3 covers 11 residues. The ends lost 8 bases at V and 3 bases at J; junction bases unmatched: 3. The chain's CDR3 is CSSGTGYEQYF. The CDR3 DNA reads TGCAGCTCCGGGACAGGCTACGAGCAGTACTTC.

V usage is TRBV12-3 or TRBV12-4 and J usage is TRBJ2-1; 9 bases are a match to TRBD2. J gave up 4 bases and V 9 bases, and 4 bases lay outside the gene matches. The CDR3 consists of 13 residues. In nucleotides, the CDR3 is TGTGCCAGTTGGACTAGCGAATACAATGAGCAGTTCTTC. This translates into CASWTSEYNEQFF.

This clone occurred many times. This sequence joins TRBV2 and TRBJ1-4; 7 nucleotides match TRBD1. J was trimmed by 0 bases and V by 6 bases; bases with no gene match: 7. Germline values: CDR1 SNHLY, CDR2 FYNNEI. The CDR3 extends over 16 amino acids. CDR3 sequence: CASSSGQRATNEKLFF. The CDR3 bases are TGTGCCAGCAGCTCGGGACAGAGAGCAACTAATGAAAAACTGTTTTTT.

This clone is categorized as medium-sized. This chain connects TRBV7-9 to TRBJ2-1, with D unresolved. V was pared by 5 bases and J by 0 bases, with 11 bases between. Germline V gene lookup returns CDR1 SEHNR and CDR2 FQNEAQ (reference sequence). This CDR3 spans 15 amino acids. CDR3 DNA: TGTGCCAGCAGCCCCCAGCCCCGCTCCTACAATGAGCAGTTCTTC. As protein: CASSPQPRSYNEQFF.

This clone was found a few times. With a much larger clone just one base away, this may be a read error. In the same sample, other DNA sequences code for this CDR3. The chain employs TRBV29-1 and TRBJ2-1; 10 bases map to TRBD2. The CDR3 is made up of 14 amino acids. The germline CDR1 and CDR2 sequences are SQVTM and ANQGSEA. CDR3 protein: CSVHGASGSYEQFF. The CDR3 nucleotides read TGCAGCGTCCACGGGGCTAGCGGGAGTTATGAACAGTTCTTC.

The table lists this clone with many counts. The CDR3 DNA sequence: TGTGCCAGCAGTTACGTGGCAGTGAGAGATCAGCCCCAGCATTTT. Translated, it gives CASSYVAVRDQPQHF. The chain links TRBV6-5 to TRBJ1-5; D is undetermined. The V and J ends lost 2 bases and 5 bases respectively, with 13 bases between them. This CDR3 is built from 15 residues. CDR1 MNHEY and CDR2 SVGAGI come from the germline V gene.

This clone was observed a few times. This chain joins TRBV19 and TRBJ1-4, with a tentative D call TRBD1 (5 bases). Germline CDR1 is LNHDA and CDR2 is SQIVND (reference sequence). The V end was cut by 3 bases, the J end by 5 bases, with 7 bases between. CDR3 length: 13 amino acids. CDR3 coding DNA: TGTGCCAGTAGTATGAGACAGAATGAAAAACTGTTTTTT. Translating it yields CASSMRQNEKLFF.

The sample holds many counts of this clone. The CDR3 protein is CASSFDWNTEAFF. CDR3 coding DNA: TGCGCCAGCAGCTTCGACTGGAACACTGAAGCTTTCTTT. The chain couples TRBV5-1 to TRBJ1-1; no reliable D call. V was clipped by 2 bases and J by 1 base, with 6 bases between them. Germline CDR1 SGHRS, CDR2 YFSETQ. The CDR3 has 13 residues.

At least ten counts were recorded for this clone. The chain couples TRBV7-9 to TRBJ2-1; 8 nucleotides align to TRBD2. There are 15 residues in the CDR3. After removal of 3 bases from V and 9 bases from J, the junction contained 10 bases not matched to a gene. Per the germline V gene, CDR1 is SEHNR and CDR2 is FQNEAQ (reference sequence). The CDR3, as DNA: TGTGCCAGCAGCTTCATTTCGGGAGGGCCAAGTGAGCAGTTCTTC. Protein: CASSFISGGPSEQFF.

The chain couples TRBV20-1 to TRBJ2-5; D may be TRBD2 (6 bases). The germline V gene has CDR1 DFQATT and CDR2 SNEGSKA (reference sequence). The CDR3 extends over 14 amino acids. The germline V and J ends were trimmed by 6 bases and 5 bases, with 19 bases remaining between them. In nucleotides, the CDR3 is TGCAGTGCCCCAACCGGTGGCCGGGGGGAGACCCAGTACTTC. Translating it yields CSAPTGGRGETQYF.